This T cell receptor beta chain was obtained from a study of shared clonotypes between healthy human individuals. Whole-study results and caveats: The study generally estimated greater richness for naive than memory subsets. The study found lower generation probabilities in non-shared clonotypes than in those shared by all four donors.

In regard to this clone: The antigen is undetermined.

Replicate PCRs run on sorted subsets employed roughly 190 ng DNA, approximately 30,000 T cell genomes. Sequencing used immunoSEQ multiplex PCR; TCRdb keeps in-frame clones, though not all of them. The sample yields about 1.5 million clones, approximately 97% seen once. This CDR3 comprises 17 residues. With 1 base clipped from V and 0 bases from J, the junction kept 6 bases outside the gene matches. Germline V gene lookup returns CDR1 SGHVS and CDR2 FQNEAQ. Sequenced input: naive CD4+ T cells sorted from blood. Indicated subset: CD45RA+ positively selected. This clonotype was obtained from a man aged 25 to 40 in good health. The V gene is TRBV7-8, the J gene TRBJ2-3; 8 nucleotides agree with TRBD2. The CDR3: CASSLGSGIPSTDTQYF. The CDR3, as DNA: TGTGCCAGCAGCTTAGGTAGCGGGATCCCTAGCACAGATACGCAGTATTTT.